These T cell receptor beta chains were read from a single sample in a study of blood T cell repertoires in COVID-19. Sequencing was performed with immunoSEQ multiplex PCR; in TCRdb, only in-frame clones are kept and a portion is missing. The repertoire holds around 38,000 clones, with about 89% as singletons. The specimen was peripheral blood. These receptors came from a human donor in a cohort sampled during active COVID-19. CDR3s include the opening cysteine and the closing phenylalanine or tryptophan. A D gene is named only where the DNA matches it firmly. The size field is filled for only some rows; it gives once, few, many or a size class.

cdr3_aa: CSVAPSGSYEQFF; cdr3_nt: TGCAGCGTTGCGCCTAGCGGGAGCTATGAGCAGTTCTTC; j_call: TRBJ2-1; clone_size: -; v_call: TRBV29-1; d_call: TRBD2
cdr3_aa: CASSLQGSTDTQYF; cdr3_nt: TGTGCCAGCAGCTTGCAGGGTAGTACAGATACGCAGTATTTT; j_call: TRBJ2-3; clone_size: -; v_call: TRBV5-6; d_call: -
cdr3_aa: CSVEGQGVGEQYF; cdr3_nt: TGCAGCGTTGAAGGCCAGGGGGTAGGGGAGCAGTACTTC; j_call: TRBJ2-7; clone_size: -; v_call: TRBV29-1; d_call: TRBD1
cdr3_aa: CASSKGARTDNTGELFF; cdr3_nt: TGTGCCAGCAGCAAAGGGGCTAGGACAGACAACACCGGGGAGCTGTTTTTT; j_call: TRBJ2-2; clone_size: once; v_call: TRBV21-1; d_call: -
cdr3_aa: CASINTGELFF; cdr3_nt: TGTGCCAGCATAAACACCGGGGAGCTGTTTTTT; j_call: TRBJ2-2; clone_size: once; v_call: TRBV12-3/TRBV12-4; d_call: -
cdr3_aa: CATSWGATNEKLFF; cdr3_nt: TGTGCCACCAGCTGGGGGGCAACTAATGAAAAACTGTTTTTT; j_call: TRBJ1-4; clone_size: -; v_call: TRBV15; d_call: -
cdr3_aa: CASSPRFLAGGPHTQYF; cdr3_nt: TGTGCCAGCAGCCCACGGTTCCTGGCGGGAGGGCCCCATACGCAGTATTTT; j_call: TRBJ2-3; clone_size: once; v_call: TRBV11-2; d_call: TRBD2
cdr3_aa: CASTEGADTQYF; cdr3_nt: TGTGCCAGCACCGAAGGGGCAGATACGCAGTATTTT; j_call: TRBJ2-3; clone_size: -; v_call: TRBV12-3/TRBV12-4; d_call: -
cdr3_aa: CASSLSLSSYNEQFF; cdr3_nt: TGTGCCAGCAGCTTGTCTCTGAGCTCCTACAATGAGCAGTTCTTC; j_call: TRBJ2-1; clone_size: -; v_call: TRBV5-4; d_call: -
cdr3_aa: CASSQEGEAFF; cdr3_nt: TGTGCCAGCAGCCAAGAGGGAGAAGCTTTCTTT; j_call: TRBJ1-1; clone_size: -; v_call: TRBV7-9; d_call: -
cdr3_aa: CASSSTGNTDTQYF; cdr3_nt: TGCGCCAGCAGTAGCACGGGTAACACAGATACGCAGTATTTT; j_call: TRBJ2-3; clone_size: -; v_call: TRBV10-2; d_call: -
cdr3_aa: CASSLVGTQNYEQYF; cdr3_nt: TGTGCCAGCAGCTTAGTGGGGACACAAAACTACGAGCAGTACTTC; j_call: TRBJ2-7; clone_size: -; v_call: TRBV7-9; d_call: -
cdr3_aa: CAWSVDRYEQFF; cdr3_nt: TGTGCCTGGAGTGTGGACAGGTATGAGCAGTTCTTC; j_call: TRBJ2-1; clone_size: -; v_call: TRBV30; d_call: TRBD1
cdr3_aa: CSVAGQGRDTQYF; cdr3_nt: TGCAGCGTAGCTGGACAGGGAAGGGATACGCAGTATTTT; j_call: TRBJ2-3; clone_size: once; v_call: TRBV29-1; d_call: TRBD1
cdr3_aa: CSVGQGYGYTF; cdr3_nt: TGCAGCGTTGGACAGGGTTATGGCTACACCTTC; j_call: TRBJ1-2; clone_size: -; v_call: TRBV29-1; d_call: TRBD1
cdr3_aa: CASSPQAGAQETQYF; cdr3_nt: TGTGCCAGCAGCCCGCAGGCGGGAGCACAAGAGACCCAGTACTTC; j_call: TRBJ2-5; clone_size: -; v_call: TRBV3-1/TRBV3-2; d_call: TRBD2
cdr3_aa: CASSPGFPSSYEQYF; cdr3_nt: TGTGCCAGCAGCCCAGGGTTCCCCAGCTCCTACGAGCAGTACTTC; j_call: TRBJ2-7; clone_size: -; v_call: TRBV5-4; d_call: -
cdr3_aa: CASSFGVSGNTIYF; cdr3_nt: TGCGCCAGCAGCTTTGGAGTGTCTGGAAACACCATATATTTT; j_call: TRBJ1-3; clone_size: -; v_call: TRBV5-1; d_call: -
cdr3_aa: CASSPELAGVHEQYF; cdr3_nt: TGTGCCAGCAGCCCCGAGCTAGCGGGAGTACACGAGCAGTACTTC; j_call: TRBJ2-7; clone_size: -; v_call: TRBV4-2; d_call: TRBD2
cdr3_aa: CASSQEEGRGLEQYF; cdr3_nt: TGCGCCAGCAGCCAAGAGGAGGGTAGGGGCCTCGAGCAGTACTTC; j_call: TRBJ2-7; clone_size: -; v_call: TRBV4-1; d_call: -
cdr3_aa: CASSFGAWGLAAQETQYF; cdr3_nt: TGTGCCAGCAGCTTCGGGGCCTGGGGACTAGCGGCCCAAGAGACCCAGTACTTC; j_call: TRBJ2-5; clone_size: -; v_call: TRBV11-2; d_call: TRBD2
cdr3_aa: CASNGPNQPQHF; cdr3_nt: TGTGCCAGCAATGGGCCCAATCAGCCCCAGCATTTT; j_call: TRBJ1-5; clone_size: -; v_call: TRBV2; d_call: -
cdr3_aa: CASSSGGWSDTQYF; cdr3_nt: TGTGCCAGCAGCTCGGGTGGTTGGTCAGATACGCAGTATTTT; j_call: TRBJ2-3; clone_size: -; v_call: TRBV5-6; d_call: -
cdr3_aa: CASNDRGRGGYTF; cdr3_nt: TGTGCCAGCAATGACAGGGGGCGGGGTGGCTACACCTTC; j_call: TRBJ1-2; clone_size: once; v_call: TRBV2; d_call: TRBD1
cdr3_aa: CASSLDGAGGTFNEQFF; cdr3_nt: TGTGCCAGCAGCTTAGATGGGGCGGGGGGGACTTTCAATGAGCAGTTCTTC; j_call: TRBJ2-1; clone_size: -; v_call: TRBV11-2; d_call: TRBD2
cdr3_aa: CASSPDSPTEAFF; cdr3_nt: TGTGCCAGCAGCCCCGACAGCCCCACTGAAGCTTTCTTT; j_call: TRBJ1-1; clone_size: -; v_call: TRBV12-3/TRBV12-4; d_call: -
cdr3_aa: CASSDGPGTAYGYTF; cdr3_nt: TGTGCCAGCAGTGACGGGCCTGGGACAGCTTATGGCTACACCTTC; j_call: TRBJ1-2; clone_size: -; v_call: TRBV25-1; d_call: TRBD1
cdr3_aa: CASSPVGGRWGYTF; cdr3_nt: TGCGCCAGCAGCCCCGTCGGGGGTCGGTGGGGCTACACCTTC; j_call: TRBJ1-2; clone_size: -; v_call: TRBV4-3; d_call: -
cdr3_aa: CASSLGTASGEQYF; cdr3_nt: TGTGCCAGCAGCCTCGGGACAGCCTCCGGCGAGCAGTACTTC; j_call: TRBJ2-7; clone_size: -; v_call: TRBV4-2; d_call: TRBD1
cdr3_aa: CASSYPPGQGVRNEQYF; cdr3_nt: TGTGCCAGCAGTTACCCGCCGGGACAGGGGGTTAGGAACGAGCAGTACTTC; j_call: TRBJ2-7; clone_size: -; v_call: TRBV6-2/TRBV6-3; d_call: TRBD1
cdr3_aa: CASSADREGNTIYF; cdr3_nt: TGCGCCAGCAGCGCAGACAGGGAAGGAAACACCATATATTTT; j_call: TRBJ1-3; clone_size: -; v_call: TRBV5-1; d_call: TRBD1
cdr3_aa: CASSPTGGKLFF; cdr3_nt: TGTGCCAGCAGTCCCACGGGGGGGAAACTGTTTTTT; j_call: TRBJ1-4; clone_size: -; v_call: TRBV6-6; d_call: -
cdr3_aa: CASSPPPRGSSYNSPLHF; cdr3_nt: TGTGCCAGCAGCCCCCCCCCACGCGGATCCTCCTATAATTCACCCCTCCACTTT; j_call: TRBJ1-6; clone_size: few; v_call: TRBV7-8; d_call: -
cdr3_aa: CASLLEGGGNEQFF; cdr3_nt: TGTGCCAGCCTACTGGAGGGAGGGGGGAATGAGCAGTTCTTC; j_call: TRBJ2-1; clone_size: -; v_call: TRBV5-8; d_call: -
cdr3_aa: CASTGTGNSNYGYTF; cdr3_nt: TGTGCCAGCACAGGGACAGGGAATAGTAACTATGGCTACACCTTC; j_call: TRBJ1-2; clone_size: -; v_call: TRBV2; d_call: TRBD1
cdr3_aa: CSVSRGRDSSYEQYF; cdr3_nt: TGCAGCGTTTCTCGGGGTCGGGACAGCTCCTACGAGCAGTACTTC; j_call: TRBJ2-7; clone_size: -; v_call: TRBV29-1; d_call: TRBD1
cdr3_aa: CASSQDLATQYF; cdr3_nt: TGTGCCAGCAGCCAAGATCTGGCGACCCAGTACTTC; j_call: TRBJ2-5; clone_size: -; v_call: TRBV14; d_call: -
cdr3_aa: CASSYSGALRGEQFF; cdr3_nt: TGTGCCAGCAGTTACTCAGGGGCCCTACGAGGTGAGCAGTTCTTC; j_call: TRBJ2-1; clone_size: -; v_call: TRBV6-2/TRBV6-3; d_call: -
cdr3_aa: CASSPDSPGNQPQHF; cdr3_nt: TGCGCCAGCAGCCCCGACTCACCCGGGAATCAGCCCCAGCATTTT; j_call: TRBJ1-5; clone_size: -; v_call: TRBV5-1; d_call: -
cdr3_aa: CASSVAGLNTEAFF; cdr3_nt: TGTGCCAGCAGCGTTGCTGGGCTGAACACTGAAGCTTTCTTT; j_call: TRBJ1-1; clone_size: -; v_call: TRBV9; d_call: -
cdr3_aa: CASSSTRGSGTDTQYF; cdr3_nt: TGTGCCAGCAGCTCCACCAGAGGTTCGGGCACAGATACGCAGTATTTT; j_call: TRBJ2-3; clone_size: -; v_call: TRBV5-4; d_call: -
cdr3_aa: CAIGLRGTLEQYF; cdr3_nt: TGTGCCATCGGACTCAGGGGCACGTTAGAGCAGTACTTC; j_call: TRBJ2-7; clone_size: -; v_call: TRBV10-3; d_call: -
cdr3_aa: CASRLPPGDTEAFF; cdr3_nt: TGTGCCAGCAGACTACCCCCAGGGGATACTGAAGCTTTCTTT; j_call: TRBJ1-1; clone_size: -; v_call: TRBV7-9; d_call: -
cdr3_aa: CASSRTEYEQYF; cdr3_nt: TGTGCCAGCAGTCGGACTGAATACGAGCAGTACTTC; j_call: TRBJ2-7; clone_size: -; v_call: TRBV6-5; d_call: -
cdr3_aa: CATSRDVGENTIYF; cdr3_nt: TGTGCCACCAGCAGAGACGTAGGGGAAAACACCATATATTTT; j_call: TRBJ1-3; clone_size: -; v_call: TRBV15; d_call: -
cdr3_aa: CASSQDLGTAKRGTGELFF; cdr3_nt: TGCGCCAGCAGCCAAGATTTGGGGACAGCCAAACGGGGCACCGGGGAGCTGTTTTTT; j_call: TRBJ2-2; clone_size: -; v_call: TRBV4-3; d_call: TRBD1
cdr3_aa: CASSPGQGGGIQYF; cdr3_nt: TGTGCCAGCAGTCCAGGACAGGGTGGGGGCATTCAGTACTTC; j_call: TRBJ2-4; clone_size: -; v_call: TRBV6-6; d_call: TRBD1
cdr3_aa: CATGAGSNEQFF; cdr3_nt: TGTGCCACCGGAGCGGGCAGCAATGAGCAGTTCTTC; j_call: TRBJ2-1; clone_size: -; v_call: TRBV10-3; d_call: -
cdr3_aa: CASSPDRAQPQHF; cdr3_nt: TGTGCCAGCAGCCCTGACAGGGCTCAGCCCCAGCATTTT; j_call: TRBJ1-5; clone_size: few; v_call: TRBV11-2; d_call: TRBD1
cdr3_aa: CAWGGNYGYTF; cdr3_nt: TGTGCCTGGGGGGGAAACTATGGCTACACCTTC; j_call: TRBJ1-2; clone_size: -; v_call: TRBV12-3/TRBV12-4; d_call: -
cdr3_aa: CAISGTGRETEAFF; cdr3_nt: TGCGCCATCTCCGGGACAGGGCGTGAAACTGAAGCTTTCTTT; j_call: TRBJ1-1; clone_size: -; v_call: TRBV10-1; d_call: TRBD1
cdr3_aa: CSASGLAGVPLDSEQYF; cdr3_nt: TGCAGTGCTAGTGGGCTAGCGGGAGTCCCCTTAGATTCCGAGCAGTACTTC; j_call: TRBJ2-7; clone_size: -; v_call: TRBV20-1; d_call: TRBD2